The 25 T cell receptor beta chains reported below all come from one sample, sequenced in a study of cytomegalovirus exposure and HLA in healthy donors (dated 2017 in TCRdb). Library preparation was by the immunoSEQ multiplex PCR assay. For the multiplex PCR, a mixture combining 60 forward primers for TCR Vbeta segments and 13 reverse primers for TCR Jbeta segments was used. Drawn from immuneACCESS, this table holds only the in-frame rearrangements with V and J called that TCRdb kept. Clones are partly lost; checked studies trace under half to an unresolved V gene and leave the rest unexplained. The sample table shows 200,000 or so clones, and 78% are seen once. The ten largest clones capture approximately 5.4% of the sample. What was sequenced was PBMCs. All receptors derive from a woman under 40 in good health and CMV-seropositive.

V usage is TRBV4-1 and J usage is TRBJ1-2, with D perhaps matching TRBD1 (5 bases). The CDR3 sequence is 14 residues long. With 6 bases removed from V and 7 bases from J, the gap between germline ends came to 18 bases. Germline values: CDR1 MGHRA, CDR2 YSYEKL. In DNA form, the CDR3 reads TGCGCCAGCAGTCTTGCAGGGAAAGAAGGTGGCTACACCTTC. Translation gives CASSLAGKEGGYTF.

The chain is built from TRBV19 and TRBJ1-1; D is unclear. CDR1 and CDR2 from the germline V gene are LNHDA and SQIVND (reference sequence). Trimming took off 7 bases at V and 1 base at J, with 10 bases between the two ends. CDR3 length: 13 amino acids. The CDR3 loop reads CASTQTQNTEAFF. The CDR3 DNA follows: TGTGCCAGTACCCAGACACAGAACACTGAAGCTTTCTTT. Full variable domain (remainder filled in from reference TRBV19 and TRBJ1-1): DGGITQSPKYLFRKEGQNVTLSCEQNLNHDAMYWYRQDPGQGLRLIYYSQIVNDFQKGDIAEGYSVSREKKESFPLTVTSAQKNPTAFYLCASTQTQNTEAFFGQGTRLTVV.

A few counts support this clone. This sequence joins TRBV9 and TRBJ1-6, with D tentatively TRBD1 (6 bases). The CDR3 has 15 residues. Germline CDR1 is SGDLS and CDR2 is YYNGEE. Between the trimmed V and J ends, which lost 2 bases and 7 bases, there was a span of 13 bases. The chain's CDR3 is CASSVRGNRNSPLHF. The CDR3 DNA is TGTGCCAGCAGCGTGAGGGGGAATAGGAATTCACCCCTCCACTTT.

V usage is TRBV2 and J usage is TRBJ1-5; a possible D gene is TRBD1 (6 bases). CDR1 and CDR2 from the germline V gene are SNHLY and FYNNEI. The length of the CDR3 is 15 residues. V was clipped by 6 bases and J by 5 bases, with 17 bases between them. CDR3 amino acids: CASSLTGPRDQPQHF. DNA for the CDR3: TGTGCCAGCAGCCTGACAGGCCCCCGGGATCAGCCCCAGCATTTT. The full variable domain, with the rest looked up from reference TRBV2 and TRBJ1-5, is EPEVTQTPSHQVTQMGQEVILRCVPISNHLYFYWYRQILGQKVEFLVSFYNNEISEKSEIFDDQFSVERPDGSNFTLKIRSTKLEDSAMYFCASSLTGPRDQPQHFGDGTRLSIL.

This chain connects TRBV19 to TRBJ1-2, with D possibly TRBD1 on 6 matching bases. CDR3 length equals 13 residues. Trimming took 10 bases from V and 1 from J, leaving 13 bases between them. Germline V gene lookup returns CDR1 LNHDA and CDR2 SQIVND (reference sequence). The CDR3 DNA follows: TGTGCCACCCAAAGGGGGATTAACTATGGCTACACCTTC. The encoded protein is CATQRGINYGYTF.

The rearrangement uses TRBV19 and TRBJ1-3, with D possibly TRBD1 on 5 matching bases. The CDR3 contains 15 residues. Trimming took 5 bases from V and 0 from J, leaving 11 bases between them. The germline gives CDR1 LNHDA, CDR2 SQIVND (reference sequence). CDR3 loop: CASSQQASSGNTIYF. The CDR3 DNA follows: TGTGCCAGTAGTCAACAGGCGAGCTCTGGAAACACCATATATTTT.

The chain combines TRBV28 with TRBJ2-7; TRBD1 agrees at 8 bases. The J segment lost 2 bases and the V segment lost 7 bases, leaving 7 bases of the junction unmatched. Germline V gives CDR1 MDHEN, CDR2 SYDVKM. The length of the CDR3 is 14 residues. As DNA, the CDR3 is TGTGCCAGCAACCTTGGACAGGGTCCCTACGAGCAGTACTTC. Protein: CASNLGQGPYEQYF.

This clone was seen a single time. J is TRBJ1-6 and V is TRBV19; D is uncertain. Trimming stripped 1 base from V and 3 bases from J, with 10 bases between. The germline V gene has CDR1 LNHDA and CDR2 SQIVND (reference sequence). The CDR3 has 16 amino acids. CDR3 region: CASSIGKRFYNSPLHF. CDR3 in DNA: TGTGCCAGTAGTATAGGAAAACGGTTCTATAATTCACCCCTCCACTTT.

This clone was seen only a few times. The rearrangement uses TRBV4-3 and TRBJ1-4; TRBD1 aligns across 7 bases. The CDR3 runs to 15 residues. From germline, CDR1 is LGHNA and CDR2 YSLEER. V was clipped by 1 base and J by 3 bases; unmatched bases: 2. DNA for the CDR3: TGCGCCAGCAGCCAAGGGACAGGATCTAATGAAAAACTGTTTTTT. It translates to CASSQGTGSNEKLFF.

The chain links TRBV6-5 to TRBJ2-2; 9 nucleotides agree with TRBD1. CDR1 is MNHEY and CDR2 is SVGAGI in the germline V gene. Losses at the gene ends were 4 bases for V and 5 bases for J; bases not matched to a gene: 8. The CDR3 has 16 amino acids. CDR3 bases: TGTGCCAGCAGTTTGGGGACAGGGCTGGGGACCGGGGAGCTGTTTTTT. As protein: CASSLGTGLGTGELFF.

The rearrangement joins TRBV7-6 to TRBJ2-2; a possible D gene is TRBD2 (5 bases). V was trimmed by 0 bases and J by 6 bases, leaving 11 bases between them. Germline lookup yields CDR1 SGHVS and CDR2 FNYEAQ. CDR3 length: 15 residues. The CDR3 DNA reads TGTGCCAGCAGCTTAGCGCAAGAGGGCCCCGGGGAGCTGTTTTTT. Translation gives CASSLAQEGPGELFF. Supplemented by reference TRBV7-6 and TRBJ2-2, the full variable domain reads GAGVSQSPRYKVTKRGQDVALRCDPISGHVSLYWYRQALGQGPEFLTYFNYEAQQDKSGLPNDRFSAERPEGSISTLTIQRTEQRDSAMYRCASSLAQEGPGELFFGEGSRLTVL.

The chain uses TRBV10-3 and TRBJ1-4; TRBD1 matches at 9 bases. The ends lost 6 bases at V and 8 bases at J; junction bases unmatched: 10. The CDR3 is 15 residues long. Germline values: CDR1 ENHRY, CDR2 SYGVKD. The chain's CDR3 is CAIRSPGQGNEKLFF. CDR3 DNA: TGTGCCATCAGGAGTCCGGGACAGGGAAACGAAAAACTGTTTTTT.

The J gene is TRBJ2-2, the V gene TRBV27; 7 bases line up with TRBD1. V was pared by 6 bases and J by 5 bases, with 12 bases of the junction left unmatched. The germline V gene has CDR1 MNHEY and CDR2 SMNVEV (reference sequence). The CDR3 sequence is 16 residues long. The CDR3 here is CASRPSPRQGTGELFF. CDR3 DNA: TGTGCCAGCAGACCGTCCCCTAGACAGGGAACCGGGGAGCTGTTTTTT.

The chain has TRBV7-2 and TRBJ2-7, with D possibly being TRBD2 (6 bases). The germline gives CDR1 SGHTA, CDR2 FQGNSA. The CDR3 runs to 16 residues. The V gene lost 5 bases and the J gene lost 1 base, with 18 bases spanning the gap. DNA of the CDR3: TGTGCCAGCAGCGCGGGACCGATGGGACGTTCCTACGAGCAGTACTTC. Translation gives CASSAGPMGRSYEQYF.

Here the CDR3 reads CASTPGQGVNTGELFF. The CDR3 DNA follows: TGCGCCAGCACCCCCGGACAGGGCGTAAACACCGGGGAGCTGTTTTTT. The chain has TRBV10-2 and TRBJ2-2; 8 bases are a match to TRBD1. V lost 7 bases to trimming and J lost 2 bases; unmatched junction nucleotides: 9. CDR3 size: 16 residues. Germline V gives CDR1 WSHSY, CDR2 SAAADI.

Many counts were recorded for this clone. The chain has TRBV29-1 and TRBJ2-3; 9 bases line up with TRBD2. Looked up from germline, CDR1 is SQVTM and CDR2 is ANQGSEA. The V gene end was trimmed by 6 bases and the J gene end by 3 bases; junction bases not matched to a gene: 4. The CDR3 extends over 13 amino acids. In nucleotides, the CDR3 is TGCAGCGTGCGGGGGGGCGCGACAGATACGCAGTATTTT. It yields the protein CSVRGGATDTQYF.

The rearrangement links TRBV18 to TRBJ1-1, with a tentative D call TRBD1 (6 bases). V lost 3 bases, J lost 1 base, and 6 bases lay in between. From germline, CDR1 is KGHSH and CDR2 LQKENI. The CDR3 has 13 residues. CDR3 sequence reads: CASSPRGNTEAFF. CDR3 nucleotide sequence: TGTGCCAGCTCACCCAGGGGGAACACTGAAGCTTTCTTT.

CDR3 DNA sequence: TGTGCCATCAGTACCACCGGGACAGGGACGGAGACCCAGTACTTC. Its translation is CAISTTGTGTETQYF. The gene calls are TRBV10-3 and TRBJ2-5; 9 bases line up with TRBD1. There are 15 residues in the CDR3. CDR1 and CDR2 (germline): ENHRY, SYGVKD. Trimming cost V 5 bases and J 5 bases; bases outside gene matches: 9.

This chain uses TRBV7-9 with TRBJ2-7, with 9 nucleotides matching TRBD1. CDR1 and CDR2 (germline): SEHNR, FQNEAQ (reference sequence). The CDR3 contains 15 residues. V dropped 4 bases and J dropped 6; count of bases not matched to a gene: 10. CDR3 bases: TGTGCCAGCAGCTCCGGGACAGGGTATGCGGTCGAGCAGTACTTC. Encoded protein: CASSSGTGYAVEQYF.

The chain couples TRBV13 to TRBJ1-1, with D possibly matching TRBD1 (5 bases). The germline CDR1 and CDR2 sequences are PRHDT and FYEKMQ (reference sequence). The CDR3 loop spans 12 amino acids. V was cut by 4 bases and J by 9 bases, with 12 bases left in between. The CDR3 region is CASSSYGGKAFF. The CDR3 DNA is TGTGCCAGCAGCTCCTACGGGGGGAAAGCTTTCTTT.

The chain carries TRBV28 and TRBJ1-4; D uncertain. The germline V and J ends were trimmed by 3 bases and 17 bases, with 19 bases remaining between them. The CDR3 extends over 13 amino acids. Per the germline V gene, CDR1 is MDHEN and CDR2 is SYDVKM. As DNA, the CDR3 is TGTGCCAGCAGTTTTGCCCCACAGACCCCGGGATTTTTT. It is translated as CASSFAPQTPGFF.

The chain carries TRBV5-5 and TRBJ1-2, with D possibly matching TRBD1 (6 bases). Per germline, CDR1 SGHKS and CDR2 YYEKEE (reference sequence). The V end was cut by 2 bases, the J end by 4 bases, with 15 bases between. The CDR3 loop spans 15 amino acids. CDR3 sequence reads: CASSFRIQGPYGYTF. Written as DNA, the CDR3 is TGTGCCAGCAGCTTTAGGATACAGGGACCCTATGGCTACACCTTC.

The rearrangement joins TRBV2 to TRBJ2-5; tentative D call: TRBD2 (6 bases). Trimming removed 5 bases at V and 2 bases at J, with 15 bases between. CDR1 and CDR2 (germline): SNHLY, FYNNEI. The length of the CDR3 is 15 residues. This CDR3 is CASSPRGGFQETQYF. CDR3 coding DNA: TGTGCCAGCAGTCCTCGAGGAGGGTTTCAAGAGACCCAGTACTTC.

This rearrangement joins TRBV7-6 to TRBJ2-5; D possibly corresponds to TRBD1 (6 bases). This CDR3 has 14 amino acids. Trimming pared 0 bases from V and 4 bases from J, leaving 9 bases between. Germline V gives CDR1 SGHVS, CDR2 FNYEAQ. This CDR3 is CASSLAGRGETQYF. CDR3 nucleotides: TGTGCCAGCAGCTTAGCCGGCAGGGGAGAGACCCAGTACTTC.

The chain carries TRBV6-1 and TRBJ2-5; tentatively, D is TRBD1 (5 bases). V lost 5 bases and J lost 5, with 6 bases in between. Germline CDR1 reads MNHNS; CDR2 reads SASEGT. The CDR3 has 11 residues. The CDR3 here is CASSPGETQYF. In DNA, the CDR3 is TGTGCCAGCAGTCCAGGGGAGACCCAGTACTTC.